Sequencing of this TCR beta chain was carried out in a study of T cell responses to AZD1222 COVID-19 vaccine. A remark on this clone: Its antigen is currently unknown.

Study conclusions and caveats: Targets within unmutated variant regions were reportedly found for nearly half of spike-specific TCRs. Donors skewed white British and female; clonal diversity was possibly underestimated.

The method was immunoSEQ multiplex PCR; TCRdb's version includes in-frame clones alone and lacks a portion of them. The repertoire holds 100,000 to 150,000 clones, with 85% to 95% as singletons. Here the sequenced sample was peripheral blood, taken 28 days after the second AZD1222 dose. This TCR derives from an adult who received the AZD1222 COVID-19 vaccine.

CDR3 protein: CASSSPGWEETQYF. The CDR3, as DNA: TGTGCCAGCAGTTCCCCGGGCTGGGAAGAGACCCAGTACTTC. The rearrangement joins TRBV6-2 or TRBV6-3 to TRBJ2-5; unclear D gene. Germline V gives CDR1 MNHEY, CDR2 SVGEGT. Trimming shortened V by 4 bases and J by 3 bases, and 12 bases separated the two germline ends. The CDR3 is made up of 14 amino acids.